This is a list of T cell receptor beta chains from one sample in a study of blood T cell repertoires in COVID-19. The protocol was immunoSEQ multiplex PCR, while the TCRdb copy is restricted to in-frame clones and leaves out a portion. The repertoire holds under 150,000 clones, with approximately 90% as singletons. Material for sequencing was PBMCs or T cells enriched from blood (not recorded which). The receptors shown here come from a woman younger than 45 with acute COVID-19. Each CDR3 is given with its conserved first and last residue. The D gene is left open where the match is weak. Clone size is not always given. Where it is, it says once, few, many or a class for expanded clones.

V,D,J,size,DNA,CDR3
TRBV3-1/TRBV3-2,.,TRBJ2-2,once,TGTGCCAGCAGCCACCTCACCGGGGAGCTGTTTTTT,CASSHLTGELFF
TRBV4-3,.,TRBJ2-7,.,TGCGCCAGCAGCCAAGATTCTTACACCTACGAGCAGTACTTC,CASSQDSYTYEQYF
TRBV12-3/TRBV12-4,TRBD2,TRBJ2-1,.,TGTGCCAGCATCCTAGCGGGAGTAGATGAGCAGTTCTTC,CASILAGVDEQFF
TRBV19,TRBD1,TRBJ1-5,.,TGTGCCAGTAGTACCGGGACAGTTATATTGGACAATCAGCCCCAGCATTTT,CASSTGTVILDNQPQHF
TRBV19,.,TRBJ2-7,.,TGTGCCAGTAGTAGGGGGGTATCCTACGAGCAGTACTTC,CASSRGVSYEQYF
TRBV28,TRBD1,TRBJ1-1,.,TGTGCCAGCCGCCCCGGGACAGGGCACACTGAAGCTTTCTTT,CASRPGTGHTEAFF
TRBV21-1,.,TRBJ1-5,once,TGTGCCAGCCCGGGCGATAGGGGTCAAAATCAGCCCCAGCATTTT,CASPGDRGQNQPQHF
TRBV28,.,TRBJ1-2,.,TGTGCCAGCAGGCGGACAGATAACTATGGCTACACCTTC,CASRRTDNYGYTF
TRBV28,.,TRBJ2-3,.,TGTGCCAGCAGTGTGAGAGATACGCAGTATTTT,CASSVRDTQYF
TRBV5-4,TRBD1,TRBJ1-1,.,TGTGCCAGCAGGACGAGGACAGGGGAGAACACTGAAGCTTTCTTT,CASRTRTGENTEAFF